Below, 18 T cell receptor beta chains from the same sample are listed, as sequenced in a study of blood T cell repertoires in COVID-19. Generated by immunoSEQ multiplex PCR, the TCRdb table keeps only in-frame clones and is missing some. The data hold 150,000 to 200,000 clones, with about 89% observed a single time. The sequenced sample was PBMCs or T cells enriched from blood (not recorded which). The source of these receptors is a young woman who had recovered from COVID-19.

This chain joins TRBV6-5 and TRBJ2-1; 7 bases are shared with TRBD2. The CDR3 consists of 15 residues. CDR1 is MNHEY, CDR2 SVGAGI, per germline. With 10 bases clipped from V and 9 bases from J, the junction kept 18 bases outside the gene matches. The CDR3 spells CATIPDGGTGGEQFF. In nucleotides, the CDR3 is TGTGCCACCATACCCGACGGCGGGACGGGGGGTGAGCAGTTCTTC.

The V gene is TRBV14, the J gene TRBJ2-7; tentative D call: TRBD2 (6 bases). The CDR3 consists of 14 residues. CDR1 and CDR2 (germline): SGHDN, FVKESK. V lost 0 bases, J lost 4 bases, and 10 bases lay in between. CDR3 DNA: TGTGCCAGCAGCCAAGAAGGCGGGATTTACGAGCAGTACTTC. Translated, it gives CASSQEGGIYEQYF.

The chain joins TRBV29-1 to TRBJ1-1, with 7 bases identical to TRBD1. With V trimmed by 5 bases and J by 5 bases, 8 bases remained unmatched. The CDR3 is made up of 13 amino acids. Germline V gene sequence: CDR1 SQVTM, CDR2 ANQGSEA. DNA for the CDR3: TGCAGCGTTTTGGACAGGCTCGAGACTGAAGCTTTCTTT. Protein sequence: CSVLDRLETEAFF.

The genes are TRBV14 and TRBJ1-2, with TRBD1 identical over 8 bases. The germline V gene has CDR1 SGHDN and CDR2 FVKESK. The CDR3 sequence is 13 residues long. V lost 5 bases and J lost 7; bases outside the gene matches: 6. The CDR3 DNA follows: TGTGCCAGCAGCTACGGACAGGGTCCTGGCTACACCTTC. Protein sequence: CASSYGQGPGYTF.

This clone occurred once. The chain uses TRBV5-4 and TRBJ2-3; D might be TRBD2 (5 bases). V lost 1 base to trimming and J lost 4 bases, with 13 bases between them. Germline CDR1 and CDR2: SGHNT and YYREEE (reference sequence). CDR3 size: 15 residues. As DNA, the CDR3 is TGTGCCAGCAGCTTGATCGGGGAGTTCCCAGATACGCAGTATTTT. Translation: CASSLIGEFPDTQYF.

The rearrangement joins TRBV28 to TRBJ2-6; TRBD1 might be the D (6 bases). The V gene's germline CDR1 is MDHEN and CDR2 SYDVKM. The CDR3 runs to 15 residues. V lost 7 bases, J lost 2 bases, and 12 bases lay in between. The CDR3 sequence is CASTRTVTGANVLTF. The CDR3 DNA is TGTGCCAGCACCCGGACAGTCACTGGGGCCAACGTCCTGACTTTC.

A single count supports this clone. The chain's CDR3 is CASSMGQGDEQYF. The CDR3 DNA is TGTGCCAGCAGTATGGGACAGGGCGACGAGCAGTACTTC. The rearrangement uses TRBV12-3 or TRBV12-4 and TRBJ2-7, with 9 bases fitting TRBD1. This CDR3 is built from 13 residues. V was clipped by 5 bases and J by 5 bases; unmatched bases: 4.

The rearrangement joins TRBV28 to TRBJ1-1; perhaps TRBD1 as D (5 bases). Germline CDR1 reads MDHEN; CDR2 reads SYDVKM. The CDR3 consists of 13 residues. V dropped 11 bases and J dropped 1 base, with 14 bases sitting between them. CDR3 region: CAGRRVWNTEAFF. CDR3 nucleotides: TGTGCCGGACGCAGGGTTTGGAACACTGAAGCTTTCTTT.

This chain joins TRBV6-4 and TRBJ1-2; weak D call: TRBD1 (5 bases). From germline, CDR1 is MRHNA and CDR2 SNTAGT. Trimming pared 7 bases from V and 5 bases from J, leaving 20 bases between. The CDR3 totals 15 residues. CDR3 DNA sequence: TGTGCCAGCAACCCGGACCCAGCAGGACATTATGGCTACACCTTC. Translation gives CASNPDPAGHYGYTF.

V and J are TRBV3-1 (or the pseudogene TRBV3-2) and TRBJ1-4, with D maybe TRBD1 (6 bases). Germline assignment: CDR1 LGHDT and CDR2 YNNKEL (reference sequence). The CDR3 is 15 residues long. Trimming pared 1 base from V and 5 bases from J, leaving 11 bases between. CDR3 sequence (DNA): TGTGCCAGCAGCCAAGCGTCAGGGGTAAATGAAAAACTGTTTTTT. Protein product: CASSQASGVNEKLFF.

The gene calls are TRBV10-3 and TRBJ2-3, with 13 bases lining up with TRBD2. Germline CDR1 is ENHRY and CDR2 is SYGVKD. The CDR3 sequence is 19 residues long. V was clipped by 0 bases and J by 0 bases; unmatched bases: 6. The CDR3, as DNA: TGTGCCATCAGTGAGTCTCCGGGACTAGCGGGGTTTAGCACAGATACGCAGTATTTT. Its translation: CAISESPGLAGFSTDTQYF.

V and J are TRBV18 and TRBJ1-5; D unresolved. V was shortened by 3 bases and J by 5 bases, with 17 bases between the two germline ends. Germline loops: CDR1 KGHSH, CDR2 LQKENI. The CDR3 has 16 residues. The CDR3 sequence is CASSPKRSVSDQPQHF. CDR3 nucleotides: TGTGCCAGCTCACCTAAAAGAAGCGTCTCAGATCAGCCCCAGCATTTT.

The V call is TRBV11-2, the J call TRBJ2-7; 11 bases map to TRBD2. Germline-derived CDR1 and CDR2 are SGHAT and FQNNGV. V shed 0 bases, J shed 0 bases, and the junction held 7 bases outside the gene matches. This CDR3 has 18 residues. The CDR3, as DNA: TGTGCCAGCAGCTTAGATCAGCTAGCGGGAGGAAGCTCCTACGAGCAGTACTTC. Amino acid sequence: CASSLDQLAGGSSYEQYF. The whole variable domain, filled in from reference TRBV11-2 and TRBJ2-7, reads EAGVAQSPRYKIIEKRQSVAFWCNPISGHATLYWYQQILGQGPKLLIQFQNNGVVDDSQLPKDRFSAERLKGVDSTLKIQPAKLEDSAVYLCASSLDQLAGGSSYEQYFGPGTRLTVT.

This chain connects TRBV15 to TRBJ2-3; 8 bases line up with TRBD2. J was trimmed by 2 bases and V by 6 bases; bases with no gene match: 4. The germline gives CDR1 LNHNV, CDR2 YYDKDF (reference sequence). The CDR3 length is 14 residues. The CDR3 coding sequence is TGTGCCACCAGGCCGGGGGGGCCCACAGATACGCAGTATTTT. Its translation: CATRPGGPTDTQYF.

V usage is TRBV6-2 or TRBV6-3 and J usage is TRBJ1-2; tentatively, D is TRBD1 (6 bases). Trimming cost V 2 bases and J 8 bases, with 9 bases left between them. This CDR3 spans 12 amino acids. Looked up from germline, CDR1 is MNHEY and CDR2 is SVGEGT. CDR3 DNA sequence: TGTGCCAGCAGTTACGCAGGGGTCGGCTACACCTTC. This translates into CASSYAGVGYTF.

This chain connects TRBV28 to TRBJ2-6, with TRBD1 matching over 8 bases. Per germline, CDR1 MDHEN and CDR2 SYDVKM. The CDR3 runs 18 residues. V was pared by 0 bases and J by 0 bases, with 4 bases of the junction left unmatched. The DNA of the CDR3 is TGTGCCAGCAGTTTATGGGGACAGGAGTACTCTGGGGCCAACGTCCTGACTTTC. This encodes CASSLWGQEYSGANVLTF. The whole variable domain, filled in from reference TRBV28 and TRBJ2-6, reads DVKVTQSSRYLVKRTGEKVFLECVQDMDHENMFWYRQDPGLGLRLIYFSYDVKMKEKGDIPEGYSVSREKKERFSLILESASTNQTSMYLCASSLWGQEYSGANVLTFGAGSRLTVL.

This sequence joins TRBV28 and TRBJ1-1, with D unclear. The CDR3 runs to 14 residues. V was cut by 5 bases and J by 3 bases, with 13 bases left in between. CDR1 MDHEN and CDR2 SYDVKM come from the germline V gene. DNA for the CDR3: TGTGCCAGCAGTCCCGGGATCTATGACACTGAAGCTTTCTTT. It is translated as CASSPGIYDTEAFF.

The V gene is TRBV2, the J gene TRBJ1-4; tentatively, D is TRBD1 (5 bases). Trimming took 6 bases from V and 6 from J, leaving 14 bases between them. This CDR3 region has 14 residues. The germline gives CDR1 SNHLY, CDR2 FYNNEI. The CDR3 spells CASRAVEGDEKLFF. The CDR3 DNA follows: TGTGCCAGCAGGGCCGTCGAAGGGGATGAAAAACTGTTTTTT.